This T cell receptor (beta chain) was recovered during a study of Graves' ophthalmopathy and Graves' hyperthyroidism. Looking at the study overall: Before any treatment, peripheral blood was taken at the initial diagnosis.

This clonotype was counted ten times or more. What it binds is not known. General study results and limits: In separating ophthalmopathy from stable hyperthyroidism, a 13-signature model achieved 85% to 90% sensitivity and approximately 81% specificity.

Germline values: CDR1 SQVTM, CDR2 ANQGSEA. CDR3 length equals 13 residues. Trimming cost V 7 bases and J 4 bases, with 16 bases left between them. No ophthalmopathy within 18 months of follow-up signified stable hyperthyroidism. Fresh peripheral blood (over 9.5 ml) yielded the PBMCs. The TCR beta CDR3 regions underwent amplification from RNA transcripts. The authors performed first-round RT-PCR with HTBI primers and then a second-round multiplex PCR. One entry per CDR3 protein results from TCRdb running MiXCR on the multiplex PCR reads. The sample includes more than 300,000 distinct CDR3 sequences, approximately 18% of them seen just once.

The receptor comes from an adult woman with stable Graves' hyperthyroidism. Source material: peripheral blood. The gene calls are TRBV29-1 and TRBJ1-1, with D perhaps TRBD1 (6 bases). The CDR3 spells CSALPGAATEAFF. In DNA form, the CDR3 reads TGCAGCGCCCTTCCGGGGGCGGCCACTGAAGCTTTCTTT.